Below, 24 T cell receptor beta chains from the same sample are listed, as sequenced in a study of T cells after somatic rescue of genetic block. Using immunoSEQ multiplex PCR, the repertoire was profiled, and TCRdb retains in-frame clones only, with some absent. The sample has 12,000 or so clones, less than 80% seen once. Input material: peripheral blood mononuclear cells (PBMCs). Receptor source: a boy between 10 and 17 years old.

The V gene is TRBV27, the J gene TRBJ2-1; the match to TRBD2 covers 9 bases. The germline V gene has CDR1 MNHEY and CDR2 SMNVEV (reference sequence). Germline trimming cut 5 bases from V and 0 bases from J; bases unmatched to any gene: 8. The CDR3 runs 17 residues. CDR3 protein: CASSAWTSDISYNEQFF. CDR3 nucleotides: TGTGCCAGCAGTGCCTGGACTAGCGATATCTCCTACAATGAGCAGTTCTTC.

This clone was found once. The chain employs TRBV4-1 and TRBJ2-4; possible D gene TRBD1, 5 bases. Per germline, CDR1 MGHRA and CDR2 YSYEKL. The CDR3 runs 14 residues. V was pared by 7 bases and J by 7 bases, with 17 bases between. CDR3 sequence reads: CASTFRYGANIQYF. For the CDR3, the DNA is TGCGCCAGCACTTTCAGATATGGGGCCAACATTCAGTACTTC.

This chain uses TRBV7-2 with TRBJ2-7; no clear D gene. Trimming stripped 5 bases from V and 0 bases from J, with 8 bases between. The CDR3 consists of 13 residues. CDR1 and CDR2 (germline): SGHTA, FQGNSA. The CDR3 sequence is CASSTRTSYEQYF. CDR3 coding DNA: TGTGCCAGCAGCACACGGACCTCCTACGAGCAGTACTTC.

This clone appeared once. The chain carries TRBV9 and TRBJ2-1; D is perhaps TRBD1 or TRBD2 (7 bases each). V was clipped by 2 bases and J by 16 bases, with 19 bases between them. Germline CDR1 SGDLS, CDR2 YYNGEE. The CDR3 is 13 residues long. The CDR3 here is CASSVGGRGPEFF. The CDR3 coding sequence is TGTGCCAGCAGCGTTGGGGGGAGGGGGCCTGAATTCTTC.

V is TRBV7-2 and J is TRBJ2-5, with 9 bases that match TRBD1. The V gene end was trimmed by 3 bases and the J gene end by 3 bases; junction bases not matched to a gene: 2. The germline V gene has CDR1 SGHTA and CDR2 FQGNSA. The CDR3 loop spans 14 amino acids. The CDR3 reads CASSFGTGKETQYF. The CDR3 nucleotides read TGTGCCAGCAGCTTCGGGACAGGGAAAGAGACCCAGTACTTC.

V and J are TRBV5-1 and TRBJ2-5; D may be TRBD2 (5 bases). The DNA matches TRBJ2-7 better at its end, which makes the J call doubtful. Germline assignment: CDR1 SGHRS and CDR2 YFSETQ. This CDR3 contains 13 residues. DNA of the CDR3: TGCGCCAGCTCTAGCTCTCTTGCCTACGAGCAGTACTTC. Translation: CASSSSLAYEQYF.

The gene calls are TRBV11-2 and TRBJ2-5; D possibly corresponds to TRBD2 (7 bases). V was pared by 3 bases and J by 5 bases, with 22 bases between. The V gene's germline CDR1 is SGHAT and CDR2 FQNNGV. CDR3 length: 17 residues. The CDR3 region is CASSLGRRGLGRETQYF. The CDR3 region has the DNA TGTGCCAGCAGCTTGGGGCGGCGGGGGCTTGGTCGCGAGACCCAGTACTTC.

The rearrangement joins TRBV10-3 to TRBJ1-6; a weak D match, TRBD1 (5 bases). The CDR3 totals 16 residues. Germline CDR1 is ENHRY and CDR2 is SYGVKD. The V and J ends lost 2 bases and 4 bases respectively, with 12 bases between them. Here the CDR3 reads CAISETDKPYNSPLHF. CDR3 DNA sequence: TGTGCCATCAGTGAGACGGACAAGCCTTATAATTCACCCCTCCACTTT.

The table lists this clone with a few counts. The chain couples TRBV5-1 to TRBJ2-6; D is undetermined. Trimming took off 1 base at V and 0 bases at J, with 8 bases between the two ends. Germline CDR1 and CDR2: SGHRS and YFSETQ. CDR3 length: 16 amino acids. In nucleotides, the CDR3 is TGCGCCAGCAGCTTGAGTGGCGGCTCTGGGGCCAACGTCCTGACTTTC. Translation gives CASSLSGGSGANVLTF.

The chain uses TRBV4-2 and TRBJ1-5; D remains ambiguous. The CDR3 length is 12 residues. The V end was cut by 0 bases, the J end by 4 bases, with 1 base between. From germline, CDR1 is LGHNA and CDR2 YNFKEQ. CDR3 protein: CASSQDNQPQHF. The CDR3 bases are TGTGCCAGCAGCCAAGATAATCAGCCCCAGCATTTT.

The chain carries TRBV5-1 and TRBJ1-5; a possible D gene is TRBD1 (5 bases). The length of the CDR3 is 14 residues. V was pared by 4 bases and J by 4 bases, with 12 bases between. Germline V gene data show CDR1 as SGHRS and CDR2 as YFSETQ. CDR3 loop: CASSGGTGNQPQHF. The CDR3 DNA reads as TGCGCCAGCAGCGGAGGGACGGGGAATCAGCCCCAGCATTTT.

The rearrangement links TRBV7-2 to TRBJ1-2; no definite D call. Germline CDR1 and CDR2: SGHTA and FQGNSA. The CDR3 length is 12 residues. The ends were cut back, 5 bases at V and 4 bases at J, with 8 bases in the middle. CDR3 sequence reads: CASSISLYGYTF. The DNA of the CDR3 is TGTGCCAGCAGCATCTCCCTCTATGGCTACACCTTC.

The V and J genes are TRBV9 and TRBJ1-1; D is uncertain. The CDR3 runs 13 residues. Between the trimmed V and J ends, which lost 0 bases and 5 bases, there was a span of 8 bases. CDR1 and CDR2 from the germline V gene are SGDLS and YYNGEE. CDR3 protein: CASSVGPQTEAFF. The CDR3 DNA reads as TGTGCCAGCAGCGTAGGGCCGCAGACTGAAGCTTTCTTT.

This clone was seen only a few times. V usage is TRBV7-2 and J usage is TRBJ2-7; no clear D gene. Trimming cost V 5 bases and J 3 bases, with 11 bases left between them. The germline V gene has CDR1 SGHTA and CDR2 FQGNSA. This CDR3 has 13 residues. The CDR3 reads CASSRRPDYEQYF. In nucleotides, the CDR3 is TGTGCCAGCAGCCGCCGGCCAGACTACGAGCAGTACTTC. Using reference TRBV7-2 and TRBJ2-7 for the parts outside the CDR3, the full variable domain is GAGVSQSPSNKVTEKGKDVELRCDPISGHTALYWYRQSLGQGLEFLIYFQGNSAPDKSGLPSDRFSAERTGGSVSTLTIQRTQQEDSAVYLCASSRRPDYEQYFGPGTRLTVT.

This chain joins TRBV11-3 and TRBJ2-1, with D tentatively TRBD1 (5 bases). Trimming cost V 5 bases and J 5 bases, with 16 bases left between them. Per the germline V gene, CDR1 is SGHNT and CDR2 is YENEEA. The CDR3 totals 15 residues. The CDR3 spells CASSMTVSGNNEQFF. CDR3 DNA sequence: TGTGCCAGCAGCATGACAGTCTCAGGTAACAATGAGCAGTTCTTC.

The chain recombines TRBV9 with TRBJ2-1, with 7 bases identical to TRBD2. V shed 2 bases and J 5 bases; nucleotides not matched to a gene: 10. The CDR3 totals 16 residues. CDR1 and CDR2 (germline): SGDLS, YYNGEE. The CDR3 sequence: CASSVRLGEGNNEQFF. The CDR3 DNA follows: TGTGCCAGCAGCGTGAGATTAGGGGAGGGAAACAATGAGCAGTTCTTC.

In this sample, this clone turned up once. The chain employs TRBV7-9 and TRBJ1-6, with a weak D call TRBD1 (6 bases). With 3 bases removed from V and 9 bases from J, the gap between germline ends came to 18 bases. Germline assignment: CDR1 SEHNR and CDR2 FQNEAQ (reference sequence). The CDR3 runs to 16 residues. The CDR3 loop reads CASSFGTPRRGSPLHF. DNA for the CDR3: TGTGCCAGCAGCTTCGGGACACCCCGCCGGGGTTCACCCCTCCACTTT.

The genes are TRBV28 and TRBJ2-3; possible D gene TRBD2, 5 bases. V lost 5 bases, J lost 3 bases, and 21 bases lay in between. From germline, CDR1 is MDHEN and CDR2 SYDVKM. The CDR3 loop spans 17 amino acids. CDR3 loop: CASSHKAPSGTTDTQYF. Here the CDR3 DNA reads TGTGCCAGCAGTCATAAGGCTCCCAGCGGTACGACAGATACGCAGTATTTT.

The rearrangement links TRBV29-1 to TRBJ1-2, with D hard to call. This CDR3 contains 13 residues. Germline V lookup: CDR1 SQVTM, CDR2 ANQGSEA. V lost 5 bases, J lost 7 bases, and 17 bases lay in between. The CDR3 is CSVPLGRTFGYTF. CDR3 DNA: TGCAGCGTTCCCTTGGGTCGGACGTTTGGCTACACCTTC.

The genes are TRBV5-5 and TRBJ2-3; no clear D. This CDR3 region has 12 residues. From germline, CDR1 is SGHKS and CDR2 YYEKEE (reference sequence). Trimming removed 3 bases at V and 4 bases at J, with 6 bases between. Here the CDR3 reads CASSSTADTQYF. Here the CDR3 DNA reads TGTGCCAGCAGCTCAACAGCAGATACGCAGTATTTT. Filled out from reference TRBV5-5 and TRBJ2-3, the complete variable domain reads DAGVTQSPTHLIKTRGQQVTLRCSPISGHKSVSWYQQVLGQGPQFIFQYYEKEERGRGNFPDRFSARQFPNYSSELNVNALLLGDSALYLCASSSTADTQYFGPGTRLTVL.

The chain joins TRBV28 to TRBJ2-7; TRBD1 aligns across 9 bases. Per germline, CDR1 MDHEN and CDR2 SYDVKM. CDR3 length: 14 residues. V trimming: 6 bases; J trimming: 4 bases; junction bases outside the gene matches: 7. Here the CDR3 reads CASRFTGGRYEQYF. CDR3 nucleotides: TGTGCCAGCAGGTTTACAGGGGGCAGGTACGAGCAGTACTTC.

The chain links TRBV18 to TRBJ2-3; D gene unclear. The CDR3 runs to 15 residues. Germline values: CDR1 KGHSH, CDR2 LQKENI. V shed 3 bases and J shed 0 bases, with 10 bases lying between them. This CDR3 is CASSPLTTSTDTQYF. The CDR3 nucleotides are TGTGCCAGCTCACCCCTTACCACCAGCACAGATACGCAGTATTTT.

V usage is TRBV21-1 and J usage is TRBJ1-2; TRBD1 is the table's D call, not checked against the DNA. TRBV21-1 is designated a pseudogene. The CDR3 has 15 residues. This CDR3 is CASSSYRVSNYGYTF. The CDR3, as DNA: TGTGCCAGCAGCTCCTACAGGGTATCTAACTATGGCTACACCTTC.

V usage is TRBV7-8 and J usage is TRBJ2-3; 10 bases are shared with TRBD1. The CDR3 runs to 16 residues. CDR1 and CDR2 from the germline V gene are SGHVS and FQNEAQ. V was clipped by 6 bases and J by 2 bases; unmatched bases: 8. CDR3 sequence reads: CASSLTGQGSTDTQYF. As DNA, the CDR3 is TGTGCCAGCAGTCTAACGGGACAGGGGTCCACAGATACGCAGTATTTT.